This record looks at one T cell receptor (beta chain) sequence and its context. Its cognate antigen is unknown. Single viable CD3+CD4+CD8-CD45RO+ cells were sorted as the memory CD4+ T cells. The length of the CDR3 is 12 residues. Looked up from germline, CDR1 is SGHNT and CDR2 is YYREEE (reference sequence). Trimming took 0 bases from V and 4 from J, leaving 2 bases between them. The sample originates from a study of memory CD4+ T cells and cytomegalovirus serostatus. Under the authors' procedure: After removing out-of-frame reads, over 2 million distinct TCRbeta sequences remained. Assay: immunoSEQ multiplex PCR; the TCRdb copy retains only in-frame clones and omits some. V and J calls and clone size are given by that table; D and trimming were obtained from the DNA. This sample has about 60,000 clones, with approximately 71% found just once. Study results and caveats: Median bootstrapped AUC for CMV status was about 0.96 originally, 0.75 to 0.91 US-trained. About 40% of the roughly 150 known CMV-associated TCRbeta sequences appeared in CD4+ memory.

The genes are TRBV5-4 and TRBJ1-5; D unclear. The receptor was derived from an adult in good health and CMV-seronegative. Sequenced: memory CD4+ T cells from blood. CDR3 bases: TGTGCCAGCAGCTTGGATAATCAGCCCCAGCATTTT. Amino acid sequence: CASSLDNQPQHF.